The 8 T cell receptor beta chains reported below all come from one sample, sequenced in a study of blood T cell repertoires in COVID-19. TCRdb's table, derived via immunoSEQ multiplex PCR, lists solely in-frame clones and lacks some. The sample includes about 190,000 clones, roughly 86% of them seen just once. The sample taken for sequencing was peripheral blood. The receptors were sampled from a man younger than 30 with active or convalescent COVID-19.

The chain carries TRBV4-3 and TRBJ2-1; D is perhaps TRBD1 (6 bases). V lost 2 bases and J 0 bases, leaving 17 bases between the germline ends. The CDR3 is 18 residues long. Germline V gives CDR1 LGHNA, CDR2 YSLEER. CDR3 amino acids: CASSQPTWTVGSYNEQFF. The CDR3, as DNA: TGCGCCAGCAGCCAACCAACTTGGACAGTCGGCTCCTACAATGAGCAGTTCTTC.

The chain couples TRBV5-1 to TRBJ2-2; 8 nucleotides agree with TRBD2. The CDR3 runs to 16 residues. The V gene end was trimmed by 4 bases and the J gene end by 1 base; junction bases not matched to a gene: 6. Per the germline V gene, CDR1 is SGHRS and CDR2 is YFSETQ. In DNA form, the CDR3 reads TGCGCCAGCAGCCGCCAGACTAGCGAGAACACCGGGGAGCTGTTTTTT. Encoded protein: CASSRQTSENTGELFF.

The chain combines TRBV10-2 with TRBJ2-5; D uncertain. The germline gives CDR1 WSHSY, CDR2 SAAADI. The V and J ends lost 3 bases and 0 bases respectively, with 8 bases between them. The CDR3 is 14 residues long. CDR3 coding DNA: TGCGCCAGCAGTGATGGCGGCAACCAAGAGACCCAGTACTTC. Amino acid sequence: CASSDGGNQETQYF.

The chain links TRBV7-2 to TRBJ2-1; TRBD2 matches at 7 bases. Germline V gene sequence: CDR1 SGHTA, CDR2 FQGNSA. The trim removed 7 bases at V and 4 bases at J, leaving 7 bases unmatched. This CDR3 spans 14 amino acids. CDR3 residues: CASTKSGIYNEQFF. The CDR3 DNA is TGTGCCAGCACCAAAAGCGGGATTTACAATGAGCAGTTCTTC.

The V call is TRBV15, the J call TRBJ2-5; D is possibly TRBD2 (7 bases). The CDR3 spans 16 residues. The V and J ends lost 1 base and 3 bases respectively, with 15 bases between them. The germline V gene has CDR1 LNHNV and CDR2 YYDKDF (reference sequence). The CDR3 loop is CATSRVGGAREETQYF. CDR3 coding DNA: TGTGCCACCAGCAGAGTTGGGGGGGCCCGCGAAGAGACCCAGTACTTC.

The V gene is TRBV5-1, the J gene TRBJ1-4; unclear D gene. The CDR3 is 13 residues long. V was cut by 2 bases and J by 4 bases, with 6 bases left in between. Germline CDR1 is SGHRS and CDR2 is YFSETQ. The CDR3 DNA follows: TGCGCCAGCAGCTTTAATATTAATGAAAAACTGTTTTTT. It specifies CASSFNINEKLFF.

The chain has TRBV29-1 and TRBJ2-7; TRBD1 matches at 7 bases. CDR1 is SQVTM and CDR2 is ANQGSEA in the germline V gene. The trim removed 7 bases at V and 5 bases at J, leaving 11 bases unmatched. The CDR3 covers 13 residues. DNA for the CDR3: TGCAGCGGAAAGACAGGGATAGGTAACGAGCAGTACTTC. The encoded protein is CSGKTGIGNEQYF.

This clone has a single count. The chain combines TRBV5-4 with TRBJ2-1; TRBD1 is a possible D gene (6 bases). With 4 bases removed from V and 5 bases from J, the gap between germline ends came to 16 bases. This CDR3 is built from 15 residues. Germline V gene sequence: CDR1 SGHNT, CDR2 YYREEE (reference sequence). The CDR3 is CASSRPQGYDNEQFF. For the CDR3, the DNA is TGTGCCAGCAGCCGCCCCCAGGGGTACGACAATGAGCAGTTCTTC.